The text below deals with one T cell receptor beta chain. Its specificity is unknown. This sample stems from a study of T cells in tuberculosis. At the level of the study: This South African cohort compared adolescents with or without latent tuberculosis against adults with active tuberculosis. Study-wide findings and caveats: The TCR-beta difference was not significant; alpha differences partly reflected length.

This CDR3 has 13 amino acids. The ends lost 1 base at V and 6 bases at J; junction bases unmatched: 4. CDR1 is GTSNPN, CDR2 SVGIG, per germline (reference sequence). Regarding time point: new active TB diagnosis, blood taken before or within 7 days of starting treatment. Method: immunoSEQ multiplex PCR; TCRdb's copy keeps in-frame clones and lacks some. The sample has some 49,000 clones, about 95% seen once. This chain joins TRBV30 and TRBJ2-7; 9 positions agree with TRBD1. The receptor comes from an adult with tuberculosis. Sequencing used PBMCs, obtained at tuberculosis diagnosis. Written as DNA, the CDR3 is TGTGCCTGGAGTGCGGACAGGGGAAGCGAGCAGTACTTC. This gives the protein CAWSADRGSEQYF.